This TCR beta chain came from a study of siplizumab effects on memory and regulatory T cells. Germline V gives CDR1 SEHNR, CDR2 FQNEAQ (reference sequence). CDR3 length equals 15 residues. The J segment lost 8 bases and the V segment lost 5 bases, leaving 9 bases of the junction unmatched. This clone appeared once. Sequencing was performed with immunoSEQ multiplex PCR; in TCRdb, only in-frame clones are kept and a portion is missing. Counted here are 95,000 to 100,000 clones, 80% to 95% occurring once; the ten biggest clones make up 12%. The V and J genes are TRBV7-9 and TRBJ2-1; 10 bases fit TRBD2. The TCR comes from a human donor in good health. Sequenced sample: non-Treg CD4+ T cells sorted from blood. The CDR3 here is CASSKAGGYFDEQFF. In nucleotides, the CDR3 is TGTGCCAGCAGCAAAGCGGGGGGGTATTTCGATGAGCAGTTCTTC.